This T cell receptor beta chain was observed in a study of blood T cell repertoires in COVID-19. The V gene's germline CDR1 is SGHNT and CDR2 YYREEE (reference sequence). V shed 4 bases and J shed 5 bases, with 21 bases lying between them. There are 16 residues in the CDR3. Original handling: Quantification of nucleated cells was approximated via reference gene primer amplification. The assay was immunoSEQ multiplex PCR, and TCRdb's table has in-frame clones only and misses some. That table furnishes V, J and clone size, whereas the DNA furnished D and trimming. The sample consists of about 430,000 clones, 70% to 90% of them appearing once. Those enrolled in Seattle joined during active infection and were followed longitudinally afterward.

The J gene is TRBJ2-5, the V gene TRBV5-4, with D perhaps matching TRBD1 (5 bases). The clonotype comes from a man aged 18 to 29 with COVID-19, enrolled during active disease. The source material was peripheral blood. CDR3 residues: CASSLTPTSGFETQYF. CDR3 coding DNA: TGTGCCAGCAGCCTGACCCCCACGTCAGGGTTCGAGACCCAGTACTTC.